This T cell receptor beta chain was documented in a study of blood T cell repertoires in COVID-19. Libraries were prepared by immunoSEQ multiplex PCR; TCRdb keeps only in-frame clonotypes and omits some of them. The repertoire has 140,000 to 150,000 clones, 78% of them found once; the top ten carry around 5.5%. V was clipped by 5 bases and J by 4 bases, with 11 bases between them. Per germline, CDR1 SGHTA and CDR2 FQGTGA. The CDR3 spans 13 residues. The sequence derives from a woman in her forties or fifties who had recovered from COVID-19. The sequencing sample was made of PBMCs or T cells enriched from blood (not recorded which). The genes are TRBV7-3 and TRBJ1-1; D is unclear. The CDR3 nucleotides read TGTGCCAGCAGCCGCCAGCGGGGCACTGAAGCTTTCTTT. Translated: CASSRQRGTEAFF.